Listed below are T cell receptor beta chains from one sample, sequenced in a study of cytomegalovirus exposure and HLA in healthy donors. The assay was immunoSEQ multiplex PCR, and TCRdb's table has in-frame clones only and misses some. The profile covers some 150,000 clones, with about 79% appearing a single time and roughly 0.69% taken by the ten largest. The source material was PBMCs. The source is a male donor in good health and CMV-seronegative. The CDR3 runs from the conserved cysteine through the conserved F or W. A D gene is named only where the DNA matches it firmly. Some rows have no size entry. The others give once, few or many, or a class for an expanded clone.

J gene,clone size,V gene,D gene,CDR3 protein,CDR3 DNA
TRBJ2-5,NA,TRBV18,TRBD1,CASSPWTGFEETQYF,TGTGCCAGCTCCCCTTGGACAGGGTTTGAGGAGACCCAGTACTTC
TRBJ1-4,NA,TRBV5-1,TRBD1,CASSDTGGQGEKLFF,TGCGCCAGCAGCGATACAGGGGGCCAGGGTGAAAAACTGTTTTTT
TRBJ1-1,once,TRBV6-5,TRBD1,CASSFDRGIRTEAFF,TGTGCCAGCAGTTTTGACAGGGGGATTCGGACTGAAGCTTTCTTT
TRBJ2-7,NA,TRBV7-9,NA,CASGHSGQGAFYEQYF,TGTGCCAGCGGCCACTCCGGGCAGGGTGCTTTTTACGAGCAGTACTTC
TRBJ1-2,NA,TRBV5-4,TRBD1,CASSWDRVNYGYTF,TGTGCCAGCAGCTGGGACAGGGTTAACTATGGCTACACCTTC
TRBJ2-7,NA,TRBV2,TRBD1,CASTTGGYEQYF,TGTGCCAGCACTACAGGGGGGTACGAGCAGTACTTC
TRBJ1-2,NA,TRBV6-5,TRBD1,CASRKGTEYGYTF,TGTGCCAGCCGAAAAGGGACAGAATATGGCTACACCTTC
TRBJ1-2,NA,TRBV4-3,NA,CASSQVQEAVDYGYTF,TGCGCCAGCAGCCAAGTGCAGGAGGCTGTAGACTATGGCTACACCTTC
TRBJ1-1,once,TRBV7-2,NA,CASSLVRGNTEAFF,TGTGCCAGCAGCTTAGTCCGGGGGAACACTGAAGCTTTCTTT
TRBJ1-2,few,TRBV2,TRBD1,CASRGTERMHGYTF,TGTGCCAGCAGGGGGACAGAACGGATGCATGGCTACACCTTC
TRBJ1-5,NA,TRBV5-8,TRBD1,CASSPRTGPVYSNQPQHF,TGTGCCAGCAGCCCCCGGACAGGGCCGGTTTATAGCAATCAGCCCCAGCATTTT
TRBJ1-4,few,TRBV7-9,NA,CASSPGTQENEKLFF,TGTGCCAGCAGCCCGGGGACTCAGGAGAATGAAAAACTGTTTTTT
TRBJ1-5,NA,TRBV6-1,NA,CAGSDFEDQPQHF,TGTGCCGGCAGTGATTTCGAGGATCAGCCCCAGCATTTT
TRBJ2-3,NA,TRBV6-6,NA,CASSYRQGIDTQYF,TGTGCCAGCAGTTACCGGCAGGGGATAGATACGCAGTATTTT
TRBJ1-1,NA,TRBV2,NA,CASRVTQGWNTEAFF,TGTGCCAGCCGAGTAACCCAGGGGTGGAACACTGAAGCTTTCTTT
TRBJ2-1,NA,TRBV9,TRBD1,CASSVGTGGKNEQFF,TGTGCCAGCAGCGTAGGGACAGGGGGCAAGAATGAGCAGTTCTTC
TRBJ1-1,once,TRBV12-5,NA,CASGLVTGGSYDINTEAFF,TGTGCTAGTGGTTTGGTAACCGGGGGATCCTACGACATCAACACTGAAGCTTTCTTT
TRBJ2-1,NA,TRBV4-1,TRBD2,CASSQGLAATYNEQFF,TGCGCCAGCAGCCAAGGACTAGCGGCCACCTACAATGAGCAGTTCTTC
TRBJ1-2,NA,TRBV7-9,TRBD1,CASTPPPGTVYGYTF,TGTGCCAGCACCCCTCCCCCCGGGACAGTCTATGGCTACACCTTC
TRBJ2-1,NA,TRBV7-2,NA,CASSLVGSGGRNEQFF,TGTGCCAGCAGCTTAGTGGGTAGCGGTGGGAGAAATGAGCAGTTCTTC
TRBJ1-2,NA,TRBV6-5,TRBD1,CASSYGTGTSNYGYTF,TGTGCCAGCAGTTACGGGACAGGGACAAGTAACTATGGCTACACCTTC
TRBJ1-2,few,TRBV12-5,NA,CASGLWGGYGYTF,TGTGCTAGTGGTTTGTGGGGGGGGTATGGCTACACCTTC
TRBJ1-5,NA,TRBV4-2,TRBD1,CASSRFGTGGNQPQHF,TGTGCCAGCAGCCGGTTTGGGACAGGAGGGAATCAGCCCCAGCATTTT
TRBJ2-1,once,TRBV9,TRBD2,CASSVGRLAGEQFF,TGTGCCAGCAGCGTGGGGAGACTAGCTGGTGAGCAGTTCTTC
TRBJ2-1,NA,TRBV2,NA,CASSDERSSYNEQFF,TGTGCCAGCAGTGATGAGCGGAGCTCCTACAATGAGCAGTTCTTC
TRBJ2-3,NA,TRBV13,TRBD2,CASSSGTSGGAIDTQYF,TGTGCCAGCAGCTCAGGGACTAGCGGGGGGGCTATAGATACGCAGTATTTT